This TCR beta chain originates from a study of blood T cells in healthy people across ages. With 3 bases removed from V and 0 bases from J, the gap between germline ends came to 8 bases. The CDR3 covers 13 residues. The germline V gene has CDR1 DFQATT and CDR2 SNEGSKA (reference sequence). PCR was performed a second time for about 7 to 11 cycles using a sample-barcoded 5' primer and a J-beta primer mix. TCRdb redid the calling of the 5' RACE reads with MiXCR, one entry per CDR3 protein. The sample records 1.5 million to 1.9 million distinct CDR3 sequences, about 45% being singletons. This chain joins TRBV20-1 and TRBJ1-2; D is undetermined. The sample taken for sequencing was blood. The receptor comes from a woman younger than 30 in good health. CDR3 sequence reads: CSASEVANYGYTF. The CDR3 nucleotides read TGCAGTGCTAGTGAGGTTGCTAACTATGGCTACACCTTC.